The rows below give T cell receptor beta chains drawn from one sample of a study of T cell changes during pregnancy in multiple sclerosis. TCRdb keeps only in-frame clones here, not all; method: immunoSEQ multiplex PCR. The sample has fewer than 70,000 clones; roughly nine tenths are singletons. Sequencing used peripheral blood, obtained in the first trimester of pregnancy. These receptors came from a female donor with multiple sclerosis, enrolled in a pregnancy study. CDR3s include the opening cysteine and the closing phenylalanine or tryptophan.

v_gene,j_gene,CDR3aa
TRBV6-8,TRBJ1-5,CASSYPYGRVGQSAQHF
TRBV2,TRBJ2-6,CASSQRVGANVLTF
TRBV7-2,TRBJ1-6,CASSSRQAGFNSPLHF
TRBV27,TRBJ2-7,CASRPPGGPYGEQYF
TRBV5-6,TRBJ1-6,CASSLGAVNSPLHF
TRBV7-2,TRBJ2-7,CASSYLGSGRTYEQYF
TRBV2,TRBJ1-3,CASRGTHFGNTIYF
TRBV14,TRBJ2-5,CASSQNRAETQYF
TRBV5-4,TRBJ2-7,CASTHPVSYEQYF
TRBV6-1,TRBJ2-1,CASSEALSGRYYEQFF
TRBV27,TRBJ1-4,CASSLESAVGEKLFF
TRBV6-5,TRBJ2-2,CASSYTSSAGELFF
TRBV7-9,TRBJ1-2,CASKGAPGYTF
TRBV7-9,TRBJ1-2,CASSASMGFGVQGGDGYTF
TRBV4-3,TRBJ2-7,CASSQDLAGEQYF
TRBV6-6,TRBJ1-2,CASSLYTTGNYGYTF
TRBV5-1,TRBJ2-6,CASSSPGTGSWSSGANVLTF
TRBV25-1,TRBJ2-7,CASSAPPTSGRYEQYF
TRBV7-8,TRBJ1-4,CASSFRRGGLPEKLFF
TRBV7-9,TRBJ1-1,CASSLVPGPEAFF
TRBV11-1,TRBJ2-1,CASSLAGSWAGGNNEQFF
TRBV9,TRBJ1-1,CASSAMGGNTEAFF
TRBV18,TRBJ1-3,CASSPSGIRGNTIYF
TRBV4-1,TRBJ1-5,CASSQDNGSNQPQHF
TRBV4-1,TRBJ1-2,CASSQDMGGGYGYTF
TRBV10-3,TRBJ2-7,CATQPTGITYEQYF
TRBV6-5,TRBJ1-1,CASSPFSGTGEEAFF
TRBV7-9,TRBJ2-7,CASSLGRGGEQYF
TRBV6-1,TRBJ1-1,CASSAGGRATEAFF
TRBV6-1,TRBJ2-2,CASSEGGTGLISAGELFF
TRBV12-1,TRBJ2-3,CASTPGSCTDTQYF
TRBV2,TRBJ1-1,CASRIQGTLNTEAFF
TRBV2,TRBJ1-3,CASSEQYRSGNTIYF
TRBV19,TRBJ1-4,CASTDRAGATNEKLFF
TRBV4-1,TRBJ2-2,CASSQEHLTGELFF
TRBV6-1,TRBJ2-7,CASSHGQGQLYEQYF
TRBV6-6,TRBJ2-1,CASRDRTSGRADEQFF
TRBV28,TRBJ1-2,CASLRNGGTPYGYTF
TRBV7-6,TRBJ2-3,CASGEGGWPFSTDTQYF
TRBV9,TRBJ1-1,CASSPLNRAGSTEAFF
TRBV18,TRBJ2-1,CASSSLAVVNNEQFF
TRBV5-1,TRBJ2-5,CASSLSGRGGGETQYF
TRBV4-3,TRBJ2-3,CASSQIAGSTDTQYF
TRBV7-8,TRBJ1-6,CASSPATDGYNSPLHF
TRBV7-9,TRBJ1-2,CASSPPAAGGYTF
TRBV7-6,TRBJ1-5,CASSLGKQGNQPQHF
TRBV5-1,TRBJ1-6,CASSPGTGGGPLHF
TRBV30,TRBJ1-1,CACVFFDRANTEAFF
TRBV4-3,TRBJ2-7,CASSQVGRDSEQYF
TRBV4-2,TRBJ1-6,CASSQGRVNNSPLHF
TRBV5-5,TRBJ1-2,CASTLLGTDYGYTF
TRBV7-3,TRBJ2-2,CASSLSGRGELFF
TRBV29-1,TRBJ2-1,CSATLGTHTYNEQFF
TRBV10-2,TRBJ2-3,CASRPRGEGDTQYF
TRBV19,TRBJ1-2,CASSTETGGYGYTF
TRBV9,TRBJ1-1,CASSVGSGVNTEAFF
TRBV5-6,TRBJ1-1,CASSLYGLGRRAFF
TRBV29-1,TRBJ2-5,CSVGPRGAQETQYF
TRBV5-4,TRBJ2-3,CASSSRQGKVADTQYF
TRBV20-1,TRBJ1-1,CSASGQLEAFF